The clone carrying this T cell receptor (beta chain) came up once. These data are taken from a study of blood T cell repertoires in COVID-19. Overall study: Sites in the United States, Italy and Spain provided acute and convalescent COVID-19 samples.

Sequencing used immunoSEQ multiplex PCR; TCRdb keeps in-frame clones, though not all of them. The table shows roughly 200,000 clones, with over 75% occurring only once. The germline gives CDR1 MDHEN, CDR2 SYDVKM. V was cut by 6 bases and J by 6 bases, with 12 bases left in between. The CDR3 spans 14 residues. The source material was peripheral blood. The TCR originated in a woman at least 80 years old with active or convalescent COVID-19. The chain uses TRBV28 and TRBJ1-6; no firm D call. This CDR3 is CASSRSRRNSPLHF. CDR3 in DNA: TGTGCCAGCAGCCGGAGCCGGCGTAATTCACCCCTCCACTTT.